The subject of this entry is one TCR beta chain. This sample stems from a study of shared clonotypes between healthy human individuals. V was clipped by 4 bases and J by 11 bases, with 17 bases between them. The V gene's germline CDR1 is SGHDN and CDR2 FVKESK. CDR3 length equals 14 residues. Libraries were prepared by immunoSEQ multiplex PCR; TCRdb keeps only in-frame clonotypes and omits some of them. Of approximately 330,000 clones detected, roughly 70% appear once; the ten largest clones hold 8.5% to 12%. The sequence came from a man aged 30 to 39 in good health. Sequenced material: memory CD4+ T cells sorted from blood. Documented subset: CD45RA-negative fraction. The rearrangement joins TRBV14 to TRBJ1-4; no reliable D call. The CDR3 is CASSRDLAGRKLFF. CDR3 DNA: TGTGCCAGCAGCCGAGACTTGGCCGGGAGGAAACTGTTTTTT. The full variable domain, rest sourced from reference TRBV14 and TRBJ1-4, is EAGVTQFPSHSVIEKGQTVTLRCDPISGHDNLYWYRRVMGKEIKFLLHFVKESKQDESGMPNNRFLAERTGGTYSTLKVQPAELEDSGVYFCASSRDLAGRKLFFGSGTQLSVL.